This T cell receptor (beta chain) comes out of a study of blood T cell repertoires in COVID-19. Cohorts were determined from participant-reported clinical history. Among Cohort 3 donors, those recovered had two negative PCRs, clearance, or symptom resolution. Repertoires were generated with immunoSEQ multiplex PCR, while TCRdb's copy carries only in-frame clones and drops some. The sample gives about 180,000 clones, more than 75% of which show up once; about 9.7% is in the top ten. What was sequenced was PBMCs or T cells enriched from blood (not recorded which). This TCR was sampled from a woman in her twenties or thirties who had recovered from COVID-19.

DNA of the CDR3: TGTGCCAGCAGTCCCGCCGGCGGAAACATTCAGTACTTC. Protein: CASSPAGGNIQYF. The chain carries TRBV2 and TRBJ2-4; no clear D gene. CDR1 is SNHLY, CDR2 FYNNEI, per germline. The V and J ends lost 5 bases and 6 bases respectively, with 11 bases between them. The CDR3 contains 13 residues.